The 5 T cell receptor beta chains given below trace back to one sample, sequenced in a study of CXCR3-negative and CXCR3-positive naive CD8 T cells. These receptors are not linked to any known antigen. Through 5' RACE with UMI labels, the TRB cDNA libraries were prepared. After re-calling the 5' RACE reads, TCRdb lists one entry per CDR3 protein, DNA absent. This listing includes 150,000 to 170,000 distinct CDR3 sequences. Findings and caveats of the study: Researchers report that CXCR3-positive naive cells carry more hydrophobic TRB CDR3s than CXCR3-negative naive cells.

Specimen: naive CXCR3+ CD8+ T cells from blood. Stated subset: CD45RO-CCR7+CD27+CD95- naive CD8+ T cells expressing CXCR3 (TNR3+). The receptors come from a human donor in good health. Some clones in this sample may be carry-over from other donors' samples.

This chain connects TRBV7-9 to TRBJ1-2. The CDR3 spans 11 residues. Germline CDR1 SEHNR, CDR2 FQNEAQ (reference sequence). The CDR3 sequence is CASSLVPGYTF.

The chain has TRBV28 and TRBJ2-7. The CDR3 is made up of 14 amino acids. CDR1 is MDHEN, CDR2 SYDVKM, per germline. CDR3 residues: CASRLTISSYEQYF.

The V and J genes are TRBV5-1 and TRBJ2-1; lacking DNA, the TRBD1 call made by TCRdb goes unchecked. The CDR3 has 16 amino acids. Germline CDR1 is SGHRS and CDR2 is YFSETQ. The CDR3: CASSPEVAGDYNEQFF.

V is TRBV28 and J is TRBJ1-4; without DNA, the TCRdb call of TRBD1 cannot be checked. Germline CDR1 MDHEN, CDR2 SYDVKM. The CDR3 length is 14 residues. CDR3 residues: CATKGHTTNEKLFF.

The chain carries TRBV11-2 and TRBJ1-1; with no DNA, the TCRdb D assignment of TRBD1 cannot be verified. CDR3 size: 13 residues. CDR1 and CDR2 (germline): SGHAT, FQNNGV. The CDR3 sequence is CASLDSMGTEAFF.